The 10 T cell receptor beta chains reported below all come from one sample, sequenced in a study of cytomegalovirus exposure and HLA in healthy donors. TCRdb's table, derived via immunoSEQ multiplex PCR, lists solely in-frame clones and lacks some. Among about 330,000 clones, around 90% were seen once, and the ten largest hold approximately 1.2%. Material: PBMCs. The receptor source for this set is a woman in her 30s in good health and CMV-seropositive.

This chain joins TRBV5-1 and TRBJ2-7, with 7 bases that match TRBD2. Germline values: CDR1 SGHRS, CDR2 YFSETQ. Losses at the gene ends were 4 bases for V and 3 bases for J; bases not matched to a gene: 7. The CDR3 has 14 amino acids. This chain's CDR3 is CASSRPGGLYEQYF. Here the CDR3 DNA reads TGCGCCAGCAGCCGCCCGGGGGGTCTCTACGAGCAGTACTTC.

The table lists this clone with a count of one. The chain recombines TRBV13 with TRBJ2-1; the match to TRBD1 covers 8 bases. The CDR3 is made up of 16 amino acids. Germline V gene lookup returns CDR1 PRHDT and CDR2 FYEKMQ (reference sequence). The V segment lost 5 bases and the J segment 5 bases; nucleotides outside the gene matches: 11. Here the CDR3 reads CASSGTDRGFNNEQFF. The CDR3 DNA sequence: TGTGCCAGCAGCGGGACTGACAGGGGATTCAACAATGAGCAGTTCTTC.

V and J are TRBV30 and TRBJ1-1; no reliable D call. V lost 4 bases and J 4 bases, leaving 13 bases between the germline ends. CDR3 length equals 13 residues. Germline V CDR1 and CDR2: GTSNPN, SVGIG (reference sequence). Here the CDR3 DNA reads TGTGCCTGGACTTCAACAGCGAGCACTGAAGCTTTCTTT. The encoded protein is CAWTSTASTEAFF.

V gene TRBV18 combines with J gene TRBJ2-7, with 7 bases matching TRBD2. The CDR3 spans 16 residues. Germline V gives CDR1 KGHSH, CDR2 LQKENI. J lost 9 bases, V lost 2 bases, and 16 bases had no gene match. In nucleotides, the CDR3 is TGTGCCAGCTCACCAGAGAGGATAGCGGGCACCTCTGGGCAGTACTTC. Its protein is CASSPERIAGTSGQYF.

CDR3 protein: CASSRRLADPPFF. CDR3 in DNA: TGTGCCAGCAGTCGGAGACTAGCGGACCCTCCGTTCTTC. The chain carries TRBV6-5 and TRBJ2-1; 9 bases fit TRBD2. J gave up 15 bases and V 5 bases, and 11 bases lay outside the gene matches. The CDR3 length is 13 residues. Germline CDR1 MNHEY, CDR2 SVGAGI.

This rearrangement joins TRBV2 to TRBJ1-1; D ambiguous. The V gene lost 7 bases and the J gene lost 3 bases, with 9 bases spanning the gap. Germline loops: CDR1 SNHLY, CDR2 FYNNEI. The CDR3 covers 12 residues. The CDR3 region has the DNA TGTGCCAGCAACGGCCCAGACACTGAAGCTTTCTTT. Translated: CASNGPDTEAFF.

The gene calls are TRBV5-6 and TRBJ1-5, with 10 bases lining up with TRBD1. This CDR3 is 15 amino acids long. The junction had 4 bases not matched to a gene; V was cut back by 4 bases and J by 3 bases. Germline-derived CDR1 and CDR2 are SGHDT and YYEEEE. The CDR3 DNA reads TGTGCCAGCAGCGTCGGGACAGGGGTCAATCAGCCCCAGCATTTT. It specifies CASSVGTGVNQPQHF.

This chain links TRBV30 with TRBJ1-1; 8 positions agree with TRBD1. Germline V CDR1 and CDR2: GTSNPN, SVGIG (reference sequence). This CDR3 spans 12 amino acids. Trimming removed 5 bases from V and 7 bases from J; junction bases left unmatched: 6. The CDR3 here is CAWGQGGNEAFF. CDR3 DNA sequence: TGTGCCTGGGGACAGGGAGGCAATGAAGCTTTCTTT.

The chain links TRBV7-9 to TRBJ1-2; D might be TRBD1 (6 bases). The germline CDR1 and CDR2 sequences are SEHNR and FQNEAQ (reference sequence). The CDR3 sequence is 14 residues long. The V end lost 5 bases, the J end lost 7 bases, and 17 bases lay between the germline ends. CDR3 protein: CASSGTTGRVGYTF. CDR3 DNA sequence: TGTGCCAGCAGCGGTACAACAGGGCGGGTTGGCTACACCTTC.

This clone was observed a handful of times. The chain combines TRBV7-9 with TRBJ1-1; 10 bases map to TRBD1. Looked up from germline, CDR1 is SEHNR and CDR2 is FQNEAQ (reference sequence). V dropped 5 bases and J dropped 3; count of bases not matched to a gene: 9. This CDR3 comprises 16 residues. The CDR3 protein is CASSRSGTGVHTEAFF. The CDR3 nucleotides are TGTGCCAGCAGCAGATCCGGGACAGGGGTACACACTGAAGCTTTCTTT.